The present T cell receptor beta chain was sequenced within a study of T cell clonality in common variable immunodeficiency. This clone has ten or more counts. Antigen unknown. The read ends 3 residues before the CDR3 terminus; that terminus is restored from the germline J gene. The study, taken as a whole, reports: Fewer TCRbeta clones were shared among CVID subjects than controls.

Trimming cost V 6 bases and J 0 bases, with 9 bases left between them. The CDR3 runs 13 residues. Assay used: immunoSEQ multiplex PCR; TCRdb lists only in-frame clones, some missing. Singletons are absent from the sample, which has approximately 51,000 clones. This receptor was obtained from a person between 18 and 75 years old in good health. Sequencing was carried out using peripheral blood mononuclear cells. This chain links TRBV12-3 or TRBV12-4 with TRBJ2-7; unclear D gene. The CDR3 DNA, read in part, is TGTGCCAGCAGATCTAGTGTCTCCTACGAG. Encoded protein: CASRSSVSYE. The entire CDR3 sequence reads CASRSSVSYEQYF.